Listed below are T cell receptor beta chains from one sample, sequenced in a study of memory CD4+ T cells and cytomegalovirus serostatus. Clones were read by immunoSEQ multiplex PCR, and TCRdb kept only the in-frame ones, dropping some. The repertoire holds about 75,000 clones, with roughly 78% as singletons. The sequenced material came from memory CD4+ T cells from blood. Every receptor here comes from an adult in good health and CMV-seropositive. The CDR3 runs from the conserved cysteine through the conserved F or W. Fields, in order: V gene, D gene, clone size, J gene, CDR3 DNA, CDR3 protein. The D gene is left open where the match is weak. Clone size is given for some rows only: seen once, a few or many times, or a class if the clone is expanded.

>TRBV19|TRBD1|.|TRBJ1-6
TGTGCCAGTAGTCCCGGGTGGGAGACAGGGAATTCACCCCTCCACTTT
CASSPGWETGNSPLHF
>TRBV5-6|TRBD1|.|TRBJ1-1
TGTGCCAGCAGCTTGCTCGCAGGGGGCTGGGCTGAAGCTTTCTTT
CASSLLAGGWAEAFF
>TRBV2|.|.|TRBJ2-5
TGTGCCAGCAGTGAAGGGCCAGGGCAAAAGACCCAGTACTTC
CASSEGPGQKTQYF
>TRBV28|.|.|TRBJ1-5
TGTGCCAGCAGTTTACCCTCATCGGGGGGCCAGCCCCAGCATTTT
CASSLPSSGGQPQHF
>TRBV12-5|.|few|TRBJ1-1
TGTGCTAGTGGGCTATCTAACAGTTTAGAAGCTTTCTTT
CASGLSNSLEAFF
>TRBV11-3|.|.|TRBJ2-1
TGTGCCAGCAGCTTAGTTACGCCAAATGAGCAGTTCTTC
CASSLVTPNEQFF
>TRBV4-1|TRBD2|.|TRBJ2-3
TGCGCCAGCAGCCAACGCCATAGCGGGAGGCGTAACACAGATACGCAGTATTTT
CASSQRHSGRRNTDTQYF
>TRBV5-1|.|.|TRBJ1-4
TGCGCCAGCAGCTTGGCGGGGTCAGGAAATGAAAAACTGTTTTTT
CASSLAGSGNEKLFF
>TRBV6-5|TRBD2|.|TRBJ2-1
TGTGCCAGCAGTTACGGCCTAGCGGGCTACAATGAGCAGTTCTTC
CASSYGLAGYNEQFF
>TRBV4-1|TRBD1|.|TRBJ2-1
TGCGCCAGCAGCCCACAGGGGGCTTTATACAATGAGCAGTTCTTC
CASSPQGALYNEQFF
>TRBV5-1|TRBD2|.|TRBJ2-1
TGCGCCAGCAGCCCAGGACTAGCGGGGGTACACAATGAGCAGTTCTTC
CASSPGLAGVHNEQFF
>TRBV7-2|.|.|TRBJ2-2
TGTGCCAGCAACTTGGGACTGCTCGACACCGGGGAGCTGTTTTTT
CASNLGLLDTGELFF
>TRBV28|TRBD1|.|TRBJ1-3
TGTGCCAGCAGTTCACAGGGGGCGAGCTCTGGAAACACCATATATTTT
CASSSQGASSGNTIYF
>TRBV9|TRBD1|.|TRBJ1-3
TGTGCCAGCAGCGTAGACTCAGGGGGAGGAAACACCATATATTTT
CASSVDSGGGNTIYF
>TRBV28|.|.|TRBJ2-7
TGTGCCAGCAGTAGGCAGCTGGTCGAGCAGTACTTC
CASSRQLVEQYF
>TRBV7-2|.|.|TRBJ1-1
TGTGCCAGCAGCTTAGATGGGTTTTTGTCAATGAACACTGAAGCTTTCTTT
CASSLDGFLSMNTEAFF
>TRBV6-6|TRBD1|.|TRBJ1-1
TGTGCCAGCAGCCGAGGACAGGGGATGAACACTGAAGCTTTCTTT
CASSRGQGMNTEAFF
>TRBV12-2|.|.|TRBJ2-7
TGTGCAAGTCGCGGAGCGGGGGCTCCCTACGAGCAGTACTTC
CASRGAGAPYEQYF
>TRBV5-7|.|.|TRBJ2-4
TGTGCCAGCAGCTTCTCTGGGGCGCCACCTTCCAAAAACATTCAGTACTTC
CASSFSGAPPSKNIQYF
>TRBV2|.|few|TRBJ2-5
TGTGCCAGCAGGGAGGGGTTACAAGAGACCCAGTACTTC
CASREGLQETQYF
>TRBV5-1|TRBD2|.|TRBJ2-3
TGCGCCAGCAGCTTGGTTAGCGGGAGCACAGATACGCAGTATTTT
CASSLVSGSTDTQYF
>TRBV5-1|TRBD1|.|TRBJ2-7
TGCGCCAGCAGCTTAACCGGGACAGGCTCATCCTACGAGCAGTACTTC
CASSLTGTGSSYEQYF
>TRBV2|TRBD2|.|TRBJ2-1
TGTGCCAGCAGGAGGACTAGCGGGAGCACATCCTACAATGAGCAGTTCTTC
CASRRTSGSTSYNEQFF
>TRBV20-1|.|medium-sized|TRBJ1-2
TGCAGTGCTACAGGGGTAGGTGGCTACACCTTC
CSATGVGGYTF
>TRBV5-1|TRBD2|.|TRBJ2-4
TGCGCCAGCAGCCTTACGGGAGGTGACAAAAACATTCAGTACTTC
CASSLTGGDKNIQYF
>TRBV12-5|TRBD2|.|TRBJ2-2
TGTGCTAGTGGTTTGGTAACTAGCGCAACCGGGGAGCTGTTTTTT
CASGLVTSATGELFF
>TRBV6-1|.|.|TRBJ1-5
TGTGCCAGCAGTGAATTGAGTTATCAGCCCCAGCATTTT
CASSELSYQPQHF
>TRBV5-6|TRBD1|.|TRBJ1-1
TGTGCCAGCAGCTGGGACAGGACGGTCTCTGAAGCTTTCTTT
CASSWDRTVSEAFF
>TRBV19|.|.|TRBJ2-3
TGTGCCAGTACCCCAGGAGGGGGTCCAGATACGCAGTATTTT
CASTPGGGPDTQYF
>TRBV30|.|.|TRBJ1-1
TGTGCCTGGTCTATGGGCACTGAAGCTTTCTTT
CAWSMGTEAFF
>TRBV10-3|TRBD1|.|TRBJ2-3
TGTGCCATCAGAGACGGGACAGGGGAAAATACGCAGTATTTT
CAIRDGTGENTQYF
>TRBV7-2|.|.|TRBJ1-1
TGTGCCAGCAGCTTTATGGGGAGGGCATGGGCTTTCTTT
CASSFMGRAWAFF
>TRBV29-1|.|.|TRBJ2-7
TGCAGCGTTAGGGCTCACCACGACACCTACGAGCAGTACTTC
CSVRAHHDTYEQYF
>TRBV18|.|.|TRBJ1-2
TGTGCCAGCTCACCTCGGGGCAGACAGTTCGAATCCTACACCTTC
CASSPRGRQFESYTF
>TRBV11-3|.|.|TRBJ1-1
TGTGCCAGCAGCCCCCACGACAGGAGGAACACTGAAGCTTTCTTT
CASSPHDRRNTEAFF
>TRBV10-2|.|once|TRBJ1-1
TGCGCCAGCATTGAACAGACAGGAAACACTGAAGCTTTCTTT
CASIEQTGNTEAFF
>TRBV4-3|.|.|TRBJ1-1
TGCGCCAGCAGCCAACGGCGGGACACTGAAGCTTTCTTT
CASSQRRDTEAFF
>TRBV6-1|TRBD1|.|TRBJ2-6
TGTGCCAGCAGACCCGACAGGGTTGGGGCCAACGTCCTGACTTTC
CASRPDRVGANVLTF
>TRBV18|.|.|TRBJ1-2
TGTGCCAGCTCACCAAGGCTCCAGGGGTTCTATGGCTACACCTTC
CASSPRLQGFYGYTF
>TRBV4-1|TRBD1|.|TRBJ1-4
TGCGCCAGCAGCCCGGGGACAGGGGACAATAATGAAAAACTGTTTTTT
CASSPGTGDNNEKLFF
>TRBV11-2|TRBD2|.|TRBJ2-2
TGTGCCAGCAGCCAGGGGACTAGCGGGAGCGCCGGGGAGCTGTTTTTT
CASSQGTSGSAGELFF
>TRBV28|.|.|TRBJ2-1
TGTGCCAGCAGTCCCACAGGGGGGGCGAGCAATGAGCAGTTCTTC
CASSPTGGASNEQFF
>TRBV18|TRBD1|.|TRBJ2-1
TGTGCCAGCTCACCTGGACAGGTTTCCGATGAGCAGTTCTTC
CASSPGQVSDEQFF
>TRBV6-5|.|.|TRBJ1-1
TGTGCCAGCAGTTACTCTCGCAGGGGCGCCACTGAAGCTTTCTTT
CASSYSRRGATEAFF